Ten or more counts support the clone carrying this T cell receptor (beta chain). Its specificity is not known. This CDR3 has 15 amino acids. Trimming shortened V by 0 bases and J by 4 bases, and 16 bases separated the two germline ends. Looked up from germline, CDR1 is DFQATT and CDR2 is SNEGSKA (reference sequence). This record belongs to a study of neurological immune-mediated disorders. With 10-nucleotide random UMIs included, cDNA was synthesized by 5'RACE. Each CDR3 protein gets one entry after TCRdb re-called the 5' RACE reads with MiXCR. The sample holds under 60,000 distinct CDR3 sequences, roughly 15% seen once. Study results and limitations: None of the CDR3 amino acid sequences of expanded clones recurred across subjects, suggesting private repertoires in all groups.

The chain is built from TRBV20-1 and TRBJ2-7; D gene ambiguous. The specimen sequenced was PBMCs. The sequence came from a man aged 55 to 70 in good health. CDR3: CSAREHFRSQYEQYF. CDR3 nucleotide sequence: TGCAGTGCTAGAGAGCACTTTCGCTCCCAATACGAGCAGTACTTC.